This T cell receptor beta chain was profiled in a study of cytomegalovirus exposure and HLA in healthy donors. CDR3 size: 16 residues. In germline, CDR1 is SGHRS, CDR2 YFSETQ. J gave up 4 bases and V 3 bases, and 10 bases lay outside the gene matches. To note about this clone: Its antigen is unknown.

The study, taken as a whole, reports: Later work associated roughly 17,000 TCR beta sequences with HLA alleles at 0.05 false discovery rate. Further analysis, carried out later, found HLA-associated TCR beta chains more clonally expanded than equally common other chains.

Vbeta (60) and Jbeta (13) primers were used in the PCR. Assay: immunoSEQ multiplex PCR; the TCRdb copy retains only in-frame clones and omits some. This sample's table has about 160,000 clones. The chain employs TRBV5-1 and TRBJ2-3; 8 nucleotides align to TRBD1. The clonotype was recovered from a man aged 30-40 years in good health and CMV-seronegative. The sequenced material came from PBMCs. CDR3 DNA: TGCGCCAGCAGCTCCCTGACAGGGGCTGGCCCAGATACGCAGTATTTT. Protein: CASSSLTGAGPDTQYF.